The next 13 T cell receptor beta chains were all read from a single sample in a study of cytomegalovirus exposure and HLA in healthy donors. Researchers ran the PCR with 60 Vbeta and 13 Jbeta primers. Method: immunoSEQ multiplex PCR; TCRdb's copy keeps in-frame clones and lacks some. The table has 57,000 or so clones, around two thirds seen once. Material: PBMCs. The receptor set was obtained from a woman aged 55-70 years in good health and CMV-seropositive.

The chain employs TRBV7-2 and TRBJ2-3; 9 nucleotides align to TRBD2. The V segment lost 1 base and the J segment 6 bases; nucleotides outside the gene matches: 2. CDR1 and CDR2 from the germline V gene are SGHTA and FQGNSA. This CDR3 is built from 14 residues. As DNA, the CDR3 is TGTGCCAGCAGCTTAGTTCTAGCGGGGGATACGCAGTATTTT. It encodes CASSLVLAGDTQYF.

This clone was counted a single time. The V call is TRBV6-4, the J call TRBJ1-1, with 8 bases aligning to TRBD1. The CDR3 is made up of 15 amino acids. The V and J ends lost 10 bases and 4 bases, in that order; junction bases with no gene match: 14. Germline V gene lookup returns CDR1 MRHNA and CDR2 SNTAGT. CDR3 DNA sequence: TGTGCCACCGCCAGCCTAATCACAGGGGGCACTGAAGCTTTCTTT. Translation gives CATASLITGGTEAFF.

The chain joins TRBV30 to TRBJ1-1, with 8 nucleotides matching TRBD1. Trimming at V came to 4 bases and at J to 1 base, leaving 2 bases not matched to a gene. Per germline, CDR1 GTSNPN and CDR2 SVGIG (reference sequence). CDR3 length: 13 residues. The CDR3 DNA sequence: TGTGCCTGGAACCAGGGGGCGAACACTGAAGCTTTCTTT. Its translation is CAWNQGANTEAFF.

The rearrangement joins TRBV7-2 to TRBJ2-7; TRBD2 matches at 10 bases. V was pared by 1 base and J by 0 bases, with 12 bases of the junction left unmatched. The CDR3 runs to 19 residues. Germline values: CDR1 SGHTA, CDR2 FQGNSA. In DNA, the CDR3 is TGTGCCAGCAGCTTAGAACCAGCGGGGGGGCTGGGTCCCTCCTACGAGCAGTACTTC. It translates to CASSLEPAGGLGPSYEQYF.

In this sample, this clone turned up a few times. The genes are TRBV18 and TRBJ1-1; no firm D call. The CDR3 runs to 13 residues. The germline V gene encodes CDR1 KGHSH and CDR2 LQKENI. The germline V and J ends were trimmed by 3 bases and 1 base, with 6 bases remaining between them. The CDR3 sequence is CASSPRGNTEAFF. The CDR3 nucleotides are TGTGCCAGCTCACCCCGGGGGAACACTGAAGCTTTCTTT.

The chain has TRBV2 and TRBJ1-6; weak D call: TRBD1 (5 bases). This CDR3 is built from 13 residues. Trimming left V 5 bases short and J 7 bases short, with 9 bases between. The V gene's germline CDR1 is SNHLY and CDR2 FYNNEI. The CDR3 sequence is CASSPGLNSPLHF. Written as DNA, the CDR3 is TGTGCCAGCAGTCCGGGACTAAATTCACCCCTCCACTTT.

The chain uses TRBV28 and TRBJ1-1; maybe TRBD1 (6 bases). The ends were cut back, 8 bases at V and 1 base at J, with 17 bases in the middle. Germline V CDR1 and CDR2: MDHEN, SYDVKM. The CDR3 contains 15 residues. This CDR3 is CASQQGTVGNTEAFF. The DNA for the CDR3 is TGTGCCAGCCAACAGGGAACCGTAGGGAACACTGAAGCTTTCTTT.

V gene TRBV9 combines with J gene TRBJ1-3, with D tentatively TRBD1 (6 bases). Looked up from germline, CDR1 is SGDLS and CDR2 is YYNGEE. Trimming took off 4 bases at V and 7 bases at J, with 15 bases between the two ends. This CDR3 contains 14 residues. This CDR3 is CASSLRDIDNTIYF. The CDR3 nucleotides are TGTGCCAGCAGCCTCCGGGACATCGACAACACCATATATTTT.

J is TRBJ1-2 and V is TRBV10-3; 7 nucleotides align to TRBD1. Germline-derived CDR1 and CDR2 are ENHRY and SYGVKD. V lost 7 bases to trimming and J lost 6 bases; unmatched junction nucleotides: 8. The CDR3 consists of 13 residues. CDR3 sequence: CAINRQGFDGYTF. CDR3 nucleotides: TGTGCCATCAATCGACAGGGATTCGATGGCTACACCTTC.

The chain employs TRBV19 and TRBJ1-6, with D maybe TRBD1 (6 bases). The CDR3 loop spans 15 amino acids. V dropped 7 bases and J dropped 8 bases, with 18 bases sitting between them. CDR1 is LNHDA and CDR2 is SQIVND in the germline V gene (reference sequence). DNA for the CDR3: TGTGCCAGTAAGGTTCAGGGGCTCGGTGATTCACCCCTCCACTTT. It encodes CASKVQGLGDSPLHF.

This chain joins TRBV6-4 and TRBJ1-2; the D gene is possibly TRBD1 (6 bases). V shed 0 bases and J shed 5 bases, with 13 bases lying between them. This CDR3 region has 15 residues. CDR1 and CDR2 (germline): MRHNA, SNTAGT. CDR3 nucleotide sequence: TGTGCCAGCAGTGACTCTATAGGGGGAAGGTATGGCTACACCTTC. Residues: CASSDSIGGRYGYTF.

The chain is built from TRBV6-4 and TRBJ2-1; 8 bases align to TRBD1. The CDR3 totals 14 residues. Germline-derived CDR1 and CDR2 are MRHNA and SNTAGT. J lost 6 bases, V lost 6 bases, and 7 bases had no gene match. CDR3 loop: CASRKEGQANEQFF. CDR3 bases: TGTGCCAGCAGGAAAGAGGGACAGGCCAATGAGCAGTTCTTC.

This chain links TRBV5-4 with TRBJ2-7, with 15 positions matching TRBD2. The V and J ends lost 4 bases and 1 base, in that order; junction bases with no gene match: 9. The CDR3 contains 18 residues. Per germline, CDR1 SGHNT and CDR2 YYREEE (reference sequence). The CDR3 bases are TGTGCCAGCAGCCCTACCCCCGGGACTAGCGGGGGGTCCTACGAGCAGTACTTC. Protein: CASSPTPGTSGGSYEQYF.